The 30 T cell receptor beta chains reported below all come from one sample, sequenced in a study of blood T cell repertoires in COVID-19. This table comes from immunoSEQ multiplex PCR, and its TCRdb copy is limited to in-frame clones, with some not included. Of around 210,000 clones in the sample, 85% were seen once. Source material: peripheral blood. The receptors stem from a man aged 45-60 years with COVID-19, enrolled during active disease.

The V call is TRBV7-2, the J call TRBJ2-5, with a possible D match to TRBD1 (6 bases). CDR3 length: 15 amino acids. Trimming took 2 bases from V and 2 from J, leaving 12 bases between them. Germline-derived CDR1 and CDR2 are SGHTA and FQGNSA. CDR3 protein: CASSLFRGGQETQYF. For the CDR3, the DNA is TGTGCCAGCAGCTTATTCAGGGGCGGGCAAGAGACCCAGTACTTC.

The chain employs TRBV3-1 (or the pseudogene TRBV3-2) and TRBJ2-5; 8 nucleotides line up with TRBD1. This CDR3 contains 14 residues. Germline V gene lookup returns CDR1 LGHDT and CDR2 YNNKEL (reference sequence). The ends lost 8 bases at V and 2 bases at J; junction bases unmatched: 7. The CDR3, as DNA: TGTGCCAGCGAAGGACAGGGCATACAAGAGACCCAGTACTTC. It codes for CASEGQGIQETQYF.

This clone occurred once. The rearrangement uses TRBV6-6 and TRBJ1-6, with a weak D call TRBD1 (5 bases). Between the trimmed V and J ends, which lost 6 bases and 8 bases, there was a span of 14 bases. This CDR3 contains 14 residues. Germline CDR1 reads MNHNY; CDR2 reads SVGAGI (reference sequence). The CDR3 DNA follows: TGTGCCAGCAGCCCCGGGGGGTTTGATTCACCCCTCCACTTT. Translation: CASSPGGFDSPLHF.

CDR3 in DNA: TGTGCCAGCAGCGGGGGCTCTCTGAACACTGAAGCTTTCTTT. Amino acids: CASSGGSLNTEAFF. This chain uses TRBV9 with TRBJ1-1; weak D call: TRBD1 (5 bases). There are 14 residues in the CDR3. With 3 bases removed from V and 0 bases from J, the gap between germline ends came to 9 bases. The germline gives CDR1 SGDLS, CDR2 YYNGEE.

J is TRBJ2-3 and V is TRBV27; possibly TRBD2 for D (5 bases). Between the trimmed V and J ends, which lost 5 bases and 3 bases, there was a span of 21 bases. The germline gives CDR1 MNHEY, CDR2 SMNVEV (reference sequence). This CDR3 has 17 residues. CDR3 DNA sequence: TGTGCCAGCAGTCCCACCCCCGGAGGATTCAGGACAGATACGCAGTATTTT. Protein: CASSPTPGGFRTDTQYF.

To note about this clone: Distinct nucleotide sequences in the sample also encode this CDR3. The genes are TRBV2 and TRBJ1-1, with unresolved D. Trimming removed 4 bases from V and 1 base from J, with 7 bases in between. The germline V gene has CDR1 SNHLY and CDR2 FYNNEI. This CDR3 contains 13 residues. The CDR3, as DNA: TGTGCCAGCAGTGGACAAAGGAACACTGAAGCTTTCTTT. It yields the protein CASSGQRNTEAFF.

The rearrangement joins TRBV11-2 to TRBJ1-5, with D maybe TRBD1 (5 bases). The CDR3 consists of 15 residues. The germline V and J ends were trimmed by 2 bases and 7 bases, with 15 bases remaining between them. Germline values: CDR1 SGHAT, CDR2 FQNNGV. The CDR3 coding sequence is TGTGCCAGCAGCTTAAGTGGCAGGGCGGGACAGCCCCAGCATTTT. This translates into CASSLSGRAGQPQHF.

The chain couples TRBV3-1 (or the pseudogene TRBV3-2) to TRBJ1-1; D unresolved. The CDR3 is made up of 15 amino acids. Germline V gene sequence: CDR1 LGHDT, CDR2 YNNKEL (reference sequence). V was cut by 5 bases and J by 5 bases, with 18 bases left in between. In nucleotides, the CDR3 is TGTGCCAGCAGCAATCATTTGGGCGCGTGGACTGAAGCTTTCTTT. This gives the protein CASSNHLGAWTEAFF.

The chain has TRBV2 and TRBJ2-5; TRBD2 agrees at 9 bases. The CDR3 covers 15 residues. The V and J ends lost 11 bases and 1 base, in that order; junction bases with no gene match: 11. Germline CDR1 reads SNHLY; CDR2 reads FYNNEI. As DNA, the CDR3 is TGTGCCTCAGATAGCTGGCGGGGGGGCCAAGAGACCCAGTACTTC. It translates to CASDSWRGGQETQYF.

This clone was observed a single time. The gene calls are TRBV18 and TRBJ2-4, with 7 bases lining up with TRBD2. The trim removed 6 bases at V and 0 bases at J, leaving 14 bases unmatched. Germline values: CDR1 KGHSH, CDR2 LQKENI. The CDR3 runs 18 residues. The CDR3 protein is CASSGRESPHLAKNIQYF. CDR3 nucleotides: TGTGCCAGCTCTGGGAGGGAATCTCCCCACTTAGCCAAAAACATTCAGTACTTC. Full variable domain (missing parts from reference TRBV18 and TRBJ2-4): NAGVMQNPRHLVRRRGQEARLRCSPMKGHSHVYWYRQLPEEGLKFMVYLQKENIIDESGMPKERFSAEFPKEGPSILRIQQVVRGDSAAYFCASSGRESPHLAKNIQYFGAGTRLSVL.

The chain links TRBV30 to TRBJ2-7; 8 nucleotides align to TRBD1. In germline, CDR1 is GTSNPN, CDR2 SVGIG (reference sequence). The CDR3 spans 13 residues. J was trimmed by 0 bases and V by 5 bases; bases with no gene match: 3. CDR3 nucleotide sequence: TGTGCCTGGGCCGGGACAGGCTCCTACGAGCAGTACTTC. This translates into CAWAGTGSYEQYF.

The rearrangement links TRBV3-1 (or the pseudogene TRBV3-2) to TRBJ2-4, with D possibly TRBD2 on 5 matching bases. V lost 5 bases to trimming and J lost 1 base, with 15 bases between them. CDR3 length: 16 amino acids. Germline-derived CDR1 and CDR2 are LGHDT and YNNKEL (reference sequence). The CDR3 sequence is CASSYSRGPAKNIQYF. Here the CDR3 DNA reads TGTGCCAGCAGCTATAGCCGGGGTCCCGCCAAAAACATTCAGTACTTC.

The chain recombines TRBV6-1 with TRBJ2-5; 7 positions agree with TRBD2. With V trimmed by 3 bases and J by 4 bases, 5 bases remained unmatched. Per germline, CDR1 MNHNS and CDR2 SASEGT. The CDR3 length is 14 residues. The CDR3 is CASSEGWGGETQYF. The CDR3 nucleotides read TGTGCCAGCAGTGAGGGTTGGGGGGGAGAGACCCAGTACTTC.

DNA for the CDR3: TGCGCCAGCAGCTTGGGGCCCGGGGGGCGGACAGATACGCAGTATTTT. Amino acids: CASSLGPGGRTDTQYF. J is TRBJ2-3 and V is TRBV5-1; D possibly corresponds to TRBD2 (7 bases). Germline V gives CDR1 SGHRS, CDR2 YFSETQ. V lost 0 bases, J lost 3 bases, and 14 bases lay in between. The CDR3 length is 16 residues.

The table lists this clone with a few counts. CDR3 bases: TGTGCCAGCAGCCACACGAGCGGGCCCCTGAGGCTAGGGGGCAGATTTCACTATGGCTACACCTTC. As protein: CASSHTSGPLRLGGRFHYGYTF. The rearrangement links TRBV14 to TRBJ1-2; 7 positions agree with TRBD1. Germline V gives CDR1 SGHDN, CDR2 FVKESK. V gave up 3 bases and J gave up 3 bases; unmatched junction bases: 28. This CDR3 comprises 22 residues.

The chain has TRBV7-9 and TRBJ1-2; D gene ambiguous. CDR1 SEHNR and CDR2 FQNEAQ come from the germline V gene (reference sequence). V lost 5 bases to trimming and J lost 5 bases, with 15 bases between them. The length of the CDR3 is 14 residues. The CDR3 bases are TGTGCCAGCAGCAGCCCCATGGTCCCTTATGGCTACACCTTC. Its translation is CASSSPMVPYGYTF.

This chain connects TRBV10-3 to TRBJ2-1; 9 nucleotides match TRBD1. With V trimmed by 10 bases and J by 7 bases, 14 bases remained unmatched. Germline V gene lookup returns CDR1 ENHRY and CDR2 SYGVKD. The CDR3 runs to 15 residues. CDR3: CATDTRDRAVNEQFF. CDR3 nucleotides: TGTGCCACCGACACCCGGGACAGGGCGGTGAATGAGCAGTTCTTC.

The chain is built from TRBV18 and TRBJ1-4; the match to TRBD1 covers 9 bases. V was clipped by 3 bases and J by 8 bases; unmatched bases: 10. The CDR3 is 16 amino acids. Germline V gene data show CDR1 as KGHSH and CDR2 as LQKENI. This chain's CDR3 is CASSPYTDRGREKLFF. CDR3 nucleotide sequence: TGTGCCAGCTCACCGTATACGGACAGGGGTCGCGAAAAACTGTTTTTT. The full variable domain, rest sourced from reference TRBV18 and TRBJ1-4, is NAGVMQNPRHLVRRRGQEARLRCSPMKGHSHVYWYRQLPEEGLKFMVYLQKENIIDESGMPKERFSAEFPKEGPSILRIQQVVRGDSAAYFCASSPYTDRGREKLFFGSGTQLSVL.

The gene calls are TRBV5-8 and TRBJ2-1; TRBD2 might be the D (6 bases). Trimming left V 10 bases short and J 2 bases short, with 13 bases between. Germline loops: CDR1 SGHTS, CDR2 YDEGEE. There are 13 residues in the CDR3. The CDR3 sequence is CAPGDDPYNEQFF. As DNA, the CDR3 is TGTGCCCCGGGAGACGATCCCTACAATGAGCAGTTCTTC.

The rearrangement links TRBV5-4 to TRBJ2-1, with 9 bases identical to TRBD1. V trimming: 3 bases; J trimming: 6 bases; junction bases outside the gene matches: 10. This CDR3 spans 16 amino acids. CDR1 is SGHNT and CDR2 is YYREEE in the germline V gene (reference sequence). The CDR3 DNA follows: TGTGCCAGCAGCTCTCAGCGGGACAGGGCCACCAATGAGCAGTTCTTC. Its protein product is CASSSQRDRATNEQFF.

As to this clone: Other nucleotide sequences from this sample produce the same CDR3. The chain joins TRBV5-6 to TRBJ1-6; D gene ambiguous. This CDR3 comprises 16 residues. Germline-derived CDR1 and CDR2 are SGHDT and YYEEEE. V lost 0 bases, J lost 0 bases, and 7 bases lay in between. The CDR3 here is CASSLARSSYNSPLHF. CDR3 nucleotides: TGTGCCAGCAGCTTGGCGCGGAGCTCCTATAATTCACCCCTCCACTTT.

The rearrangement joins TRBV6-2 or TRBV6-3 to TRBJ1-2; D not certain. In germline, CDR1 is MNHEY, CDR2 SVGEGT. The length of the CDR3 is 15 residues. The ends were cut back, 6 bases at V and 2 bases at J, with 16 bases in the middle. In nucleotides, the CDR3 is TGTGCCAGCAGCCCCAGGAGGCAGGCCAACTATGGCTACACCTTC. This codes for CASSPRRQANYGYTF.

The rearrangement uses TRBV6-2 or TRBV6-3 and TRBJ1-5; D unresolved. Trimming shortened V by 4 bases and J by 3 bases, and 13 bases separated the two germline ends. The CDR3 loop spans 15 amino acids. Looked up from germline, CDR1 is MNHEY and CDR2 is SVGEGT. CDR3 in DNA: TGTGCCAGCAGTTGGCAGGCGTTAAACAATCAGCCCCAGCATTTT. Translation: CASSWQALNNQPQHF.

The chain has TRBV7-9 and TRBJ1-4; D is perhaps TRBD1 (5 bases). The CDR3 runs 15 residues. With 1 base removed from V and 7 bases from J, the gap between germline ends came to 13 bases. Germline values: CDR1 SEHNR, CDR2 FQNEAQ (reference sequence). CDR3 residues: CASSLGVVGREKLFF. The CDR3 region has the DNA TGTGCCAGCAGCTTAGGGGTCGTGGGGCGTGAAAAACTGTTTTTT.

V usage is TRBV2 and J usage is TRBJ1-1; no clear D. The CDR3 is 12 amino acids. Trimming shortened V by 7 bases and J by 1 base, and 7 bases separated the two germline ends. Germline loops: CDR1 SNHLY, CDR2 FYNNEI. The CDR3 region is CASMDSNTEAFF. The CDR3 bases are TGTGCCAGCATGGACTCGAACACTGAAGCTTTCTTT. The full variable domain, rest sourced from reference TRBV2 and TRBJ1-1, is EPEVTQTPSHQVTQMGQEVILRCVPISNHLYFYWYRQILGQKVEFLVSFYNNEISEKSEIFDDQFSVERPDGSNFTLKIRSTKLEDSAMYFCASMDSNTEAFFGQGTRLTVV.

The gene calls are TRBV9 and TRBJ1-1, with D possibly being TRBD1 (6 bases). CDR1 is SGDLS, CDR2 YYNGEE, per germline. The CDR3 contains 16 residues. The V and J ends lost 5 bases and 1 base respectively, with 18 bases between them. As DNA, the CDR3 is TGTGCCAGCAGTGCGAATCGGGACACCGGGAACACTGAAGCTTTCTTT. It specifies CASSANRDTGNTEAFF.

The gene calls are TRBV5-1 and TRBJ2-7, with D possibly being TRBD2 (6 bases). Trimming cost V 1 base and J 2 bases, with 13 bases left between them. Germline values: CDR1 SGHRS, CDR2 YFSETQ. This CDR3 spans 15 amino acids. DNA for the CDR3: TGCGCCAGCAGCTTGATGGGGGGTAATACCTACGAGCAGTACTTC. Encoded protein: CASSLMGGNTYEQYF.

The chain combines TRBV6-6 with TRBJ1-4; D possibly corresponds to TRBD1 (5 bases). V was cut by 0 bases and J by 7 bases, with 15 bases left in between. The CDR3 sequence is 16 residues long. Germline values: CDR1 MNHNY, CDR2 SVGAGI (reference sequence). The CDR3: CASSYSTAGRVEKLFF. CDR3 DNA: TGTGCCAGCAGTTACTCGACGGCAGGGAGGGTTGAAAAACTGTTTTTT.

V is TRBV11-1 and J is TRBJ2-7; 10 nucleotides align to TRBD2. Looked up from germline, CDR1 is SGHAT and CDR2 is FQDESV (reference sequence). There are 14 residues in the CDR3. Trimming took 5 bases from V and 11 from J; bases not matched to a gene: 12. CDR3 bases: TGTGCCAGCAGCATGCGAGACCAAGCGGGGGGGAAGTACTTC. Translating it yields CASSMRDQAGGKYF.

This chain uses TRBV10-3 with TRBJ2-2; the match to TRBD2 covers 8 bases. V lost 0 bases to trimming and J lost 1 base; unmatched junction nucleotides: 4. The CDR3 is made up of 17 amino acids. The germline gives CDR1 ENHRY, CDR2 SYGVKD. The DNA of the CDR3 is TGTGCCATCAGTGAGTCGGGTCTAGCGGGGAACACCGGGGAGCTGTTTTTT. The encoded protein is CAISESGLAGNTGELFF.